The sequence of this TCR beta chain was determined in a study of T cells in tuberculosis (dated by TCRdb to the late 2010s). The study in broad terms: To characterize T cells specific for the mycobacterial lipid antigen glucose monomycolate (GMM), the study used CD1B tetramers together with high-throughput TCR immunosequencing. IGRA-negative adolescents, IGRA-positive adolescents with latent tuberculosis and adults with active tuberculosis, ten per group, were compared in a South African clinical cohort.

TCR libraries were generated with the immunoSEQ multiplex PCR assay, using TCR-beta and/or TCR-alpha/delta assays for each sample. Amplified TCR libraries were sequenced on the Illumina high-throughput platform. The authors' pipeline ran thus. Clustering and dimensionality reduction relied on pairwise TCRdist distances among GMM-specific receptors from T cells that were either sorted ex vivo or expanded in vitro. The score assigned to each clinical repertoire was mean NN-distance, meaning the average TCRdist to the nearest 10% of tetramer-positive reference sequences. To compute GEM TCR motif frequency, the fraction of unique TCRs matching known GEM sequences by V/J usage and CDR3 length was calculated. Linear discriminant analysis with leave-one-out cross-validation, implemented in scikit-learn, was used to classify active tuberculosis. Imported from immuneACCESS, the table was reduced by TCRdb to in-frame sequences with V and J called. These copies leave out some clones; in studies compared against another copy, an unresolved V gene accounts for under half, and the cause of the remainder is not known. V, J and clone size derive from that table, while D and trimming were established from the DNA sequence. This sample gives around 26,000 clones in total; 90% to 95% of them show up just once. The ten largest clones add up to roughly 15% of the sample.

On the study overall, not on this receptor specifically: The smaller NN-distances were partly driven by shorter CDR3-alpha lengths in active tuberculosis patients, and the difference for TCR-beta did not reach statistical significance. Which clinical samples got chosen depended on the availability of cryopreserved specimens, and the active tuberculosis cases were adults, whereas the controls were adolescents. Compared with IGRA-negative controls, TCR-alpha repertoires from active tuberculosis had smaller mean NN-distances to GMM-specific TCRs, which suggests that these TCRs underwent clonal expansion. A classifier using the diverse GMM-specific repertoire reached 87% accuracy (AUROC about 0.91), compared with approximately 70% accuracy using GEM motif frequencies.

The CDR3 numbers 16 residues from cysteine through phenylalanine. The retained sequence is limited to the CDR3, 48 bases, with the frame set at the first base. Taken from the germline V gene, the CDR1 and CDR2 loops are KGHSH and LQKENI. V and J are trimmed by 6 bases and 2 bases, and the gene matches miss 12 bases of the junction. At study entry, a tuberculin skin test and the QuantiFERON-TB GOLD In-Tube IGRA were used to screen adolescents for latent tuberculosis infection. Immunosequencing of unsorted cryopreserved PBMC covered, on average, approximately 100,000 T cells per clinical donor. Eleven high schools in the Worcester region of the Western Cape, South Africa, served as enrollment sites for adolescents aged 12 to 18 years. Ten M. tuberculosis-infected and approximately ten uninfected adolescents were selected with matching for age and sex. For the adolescents, PBMC were isolated by density centrifugation from freshly drawn heparinized blood and then cryopreserved.

Remarks on this clone: There is no known antigen for this receptor. Qualities for individual bases were not recorded, and no much larger clone is one base off.

The chain is encoded by TRBV18 joined to TRBJ2-7, and 8 junction bases match TRBD2. This TCR was sampled from a donor aged 10-29 years with latent tuberculosis or without tuberculosis infection. Some clones in this sample may be carry-over from other donors' samples. Material: PBMCs. The CDR3 in this case is CASSNGGALSPYEQYF. DNA sequence: TGTGCCAGCTCGAACGGGGGGGCTCTTTCTCCCTACGAGCAGTACTTC.